Each of the 32 T cell receptor beta chains below was sequenced from the same sample in a study of shared clonotypes between healthy human individuals. This table comes from immunoSEQ multiplex PCR, and its TCRdb copy is limited to in-frame clones, with some not included. The data show approximately 2.5 million clones, roughly 93% seen once. Material for sequencing was naive CD4+ T cells from PBMCs. Subset noted: CD45RA+ positively selected. The source is a man in his late teens or twenties in good health. Some clones in this sample may be carry-over from other donors' samples.

This clone was seen a few times. The rearrangement links TRBV2 to TRBJ2-1; no firm D call. Looked up from germline, CDR1 is SNHLY and CDR2 is FYNNEI. This CDR3 has 13 residues. V was trimmed by 6 bases and J by 5 bases, leaving 11 bases between them. This CDR3 is CASRAGINNEQFF. DNA for the CDR3: TGTGCCAGCAGGGCTGGGATAAACAATGAGCAGTTCTTC.

This clone was found once. The CDR3 bases are TGTGCCACCAGCGGTAGAACCACAGATACGCAGTATTTT. This codes for CATSGRTTDTQYF. The rearrangement links TRBV15 to TRBJ2-3; D is ambiguous. Looked up from germline, CDR1 is LNHNV and CDR2 is YYDKDF (reference sequence). Trimming pared 5 bases from V and 2 bases from J, leaving 8 bases between. The CDR3 length is 13 residues.

V is TRBV7-2 and J is TRBJ2-3; 9 positions agree with TRBD2. The CDR3 runs 14 residues. Germline V gene lookup returns CDR1 SGHTA and CDR2 FQGNSA. The V and J ends lost 2 bases and 5 bases, in that order; junction bases with no gene match: 2. CDR3 nucleotide sequence: TGTGCCAGCAGCTTATCGACTAGCGGAGATACGCAGTATTTT. This encodes CASSLSTSGDTQYF.

In this sample, this clone turned up once. The CDR3 region is CASSFRGPEDTQYF. For the CDR3, the DNA is TGTGCCAGCAGTTTCCGGGGGCCTGAAGATACGCAGTATTTT. The chain joins TRBV27 to TRBJ2-3; D could derive from TRBD1 or TRBD2 (6 bases each). Germline values: CDR1 MNHEY, CDR2 SMNVEV (reference sequence). This CDR3 is built from 14 residues. Trimming took off 3 bases at V and 5 bases at J, with 12 bases between the two ends.

The V gene is TRBV5-4, the J gene TRBJ2-7, with 8 bases lining up with TRBD1. With V trimmed by 2 bases and J by 0 bases, 7 bases remained unmatched. The CDR3 is 16 amino acids. CDR1 and CDR2 from the germline V gene are SGHNT and YYREEE (reference sequence). The CDR3 DNA reads TGTGCCAGCAGCTTTCCGGGACAGGCCTCCTCCTACGAGCAGTACTTC. It encodes CASSFPGQASSYEQYF.

The chain links TRBV6-6 to TRBJ1-4; D uncertain. The CDR3 has 12 amino acids. The V and J ends lost 6 bases and 8 bases respectively, with 10 bases between them. Germline CDR1 reads MNHNY; CDR2 reads SVGAGI (reference sequence). In DNA, the CDR3 is TGTGCCAGCAGCTCCACAGTGGAAAAACTGTTTTTT. Its translation: CASSSTVEKLFF.

The chain is built from TRBV11-3 and TRBJ2-1; tentatively, D is TRBD2 (6 bases). Germline-derived CDR1 and CDR2 are SGHNT and YENEEA. The CDR3 is 15 amino acids. Trimming removed 4 bases at V and 8 bases at J, with 18 bases between. The CDR3 bases are TGTGCCAGCAGCTGGGGCACAGCGGGTTCGGATGAGCAGTTCTTC. Translation gives CASSWGTAGSDEQFF.

This clone was observed once. The chain combines TRBV11-2 with TRBJ2-5; perhaps TRBD2 as D (5 bases). The closer fit of TRBJ2-7 to the DNA end suggests the J call may be wrong. Germline V gene lookup returns CDR1 SGHAT and CDR2 FQNNGV. The CDR3 is 16 amino acids. In DNA form, the CDR3 reads TGTGCCAGCAGCTCTCTCCGGGCCTCAATGAGGGACGAGCAGTACTTC. Protein sequence: CASSSLRASMRDEQYF.

The V call is TRBV10-3, the J call TRBJ2-1, with 15 nucleotides matching TRBD2. Looked up from germline, CDR1 is ENHRY and CDR2 is SYGVKD. The CDR3 sequence is 17 residues long. The junction had 6 bases not matched to a gene; V was cut back by 4 bases and J by 5 bases. The CDR3 nucleotides read TGTGCCATCAGTGCAACGGGACTAGCGGGAGGCAACAATGAGCAGTTCTTC. Protein: CAISATGLAGGNNEQFF.

The chain carries TRBV5-1 and TRBJ2-1; 9 bases agree with TRBD1. Looked up from germline, CDR1 is SGHRS and CDR2 is YFSETQ. Germline trimming cut 4 bases from V and 2 bases from J; bases unmatched to any gene: 13. This CDR3 is built from 18 residues. The CDR3 protein is CASSGSKQGAFPYNEQFF. CDR3 sequence (DNA): TGCGCCAGCAGCGGAAGCAAACAGGGGGCCTTTCCCTACAATGAGCAGTTCTTC.

V usage is TRBV28 and J usage is TRBJ1-4; possibly TRBD1 for D (6 bases). The CDR3 is 17 residues long. The germline V gene encodes CDR1 MDHEN and CDR2 SYDVKM. V lost 3 bases and J 7 bases, leaving 21 bases between the germline ends. The CDR3 sequence: CASSFLRPGHPGEKLFF. The CDR3 region has the DNA TGTGCCAGCAGTTTCCTCCGGCCGGGACACCCTGGTGAAAAACTGTTTTTT. The whole variable domain, remainder taken from reference TRBV28 and TRBJ1-4, is DVKVTQSSRYLVKRTGEKVFLECVQDMDHENMFWYRQDPGLGLRLIYFSYDVKMKEKGDIPEGYSVSREKKERFSLILESASTNQTSMYLCASSFLRPGHPGEKLFFGSGTQLSVL.

The chain employs TRBV30 and TRBJ1-6, with TRBD1 identical over 7 bases. The CDR3 consists of 14 residues. The germline V gene has CDR1 GTSNPN and CDR2 SVGIG (reference sequence). V was clipped by 2 bases and J by 7 bases; unmatched bases: 5. The CDR3 DNA reads TGTGCCTGGAGTTTGGGACAGCTGAATTCACCCCTCCACTTT. It translates to CAWSLGQLNSPLHF.

CDR3 DNA: TGTGCCTGGAGCCACTCGAAGGTGAGCTCCTACAATGAGCAGTTCTTC. This encodes CAWSHSKVSSYNEQFF. The chain uses TRBV30 and TRBJ2-1; D uncertain. Germline V gene lookup returns CDR1 GTSNPN and CDR2 SVGIG (reference sequence). This CDR3 is built from 16 residues. Trimming shortened V by 3 bases and J by 0 bases, and 15 bases separated the two germline ends.

The V gene is TRBV28, the J gene TRBJ2-7; D may be TRBD1 or TRBD2 (5 bases each). Deletions cut 6 bases from V and 0 bases from J, with 15 bases between. Germline V CDR1 and CDR2: MDHEN, SYDVKM. The CDR3 length is 15 residues. The CDR3 region has the DNA TGTGCCAGCAGGCGAACAGGCACTAGCTCCTACGAGCAGTACTTC. It specifies CASRRTGTSSYEQYF.

The J gene is TRBJ1-5, the V gene TRBV19; TRBD1 might be the D (5 bases). The germline V gene encodes CDR1 LNHDA and CDR2 SQIVND (reference sequence). V was clipped by 5 bases and J by 4 bases, with 18 bases between them. The CDR3 totals 16 residues. The CDR3 region is CASSGYGARHNQPQHF. The CDR3 region has the DNA TGTGCCAGTAGTGGATACGGGGCCCGACATAATCAGCCCCAGCATTTT.

The chain has TRBV27 and TRBJ2-5, with TRBD1 matching 7 bases. Germline values: CDR1 MNHEY, CDR2 SMNVEV (reference sequence). V was clipped by 0 bases and J by 2 bases; unmatched bases: 3. The CDR3 contains 15 residues. This CDR3 is CASSLSGRGQETQYF. The CDR3 region has the DNA TGTGCCAGCAGTTTATCGGGCAGGGGGCAAGAGACCCAGTACTTC.

The rearrangement uses TRBV9 and TRBJ2-7; the D is unclear. The V and J ends lost 0 bases and 3 bases respectively, with 16 bases between them. In germline, CDR1 is SGDLS, CDR2 YYNGEE. The CDR3 is made up of 16 amino acids. Written as DNA, the CDR3 is TGTGCCAGCAGCGTAGAGGCTGGGATTAGCCTCTACGAGCAGTACTTC. Its translation: CASSVEAGISLYEQYF.

The chain carries TRBV18 and TRBJ2-1; TRBD1 aligns across 9 bases. Trimming cost V 3 bases and J 8 bases; bases outside gene matches: 5. The germline V gene encodes CDR1 KGHSH and CDR2 LQKENI. CDR3 length equals 14 residues. The CDR3, as DNA: TGTGCCAGCTCACCGGGACAGGGTATCTATGAGCAGTTCTTC. It codes for CASSPGQGIYEQFF.

The V call is TRBV5-1, the J call TRBJ1-1; D gene ambiguous. V was clipped by 0 bases and J by 4 bases, with 16 bases between them. The CDR3 is 16 residues long. Germline assignment: CDR1 SGHRS and CDR2 YFSETQ. As DNA, the CDR3 is TGCGCCAGCAGCTTGGGTCCCCGGGCCCTTGCCACTGAAGCTTTCTTT. Amino acid sequence: CASSLGPRALATEAFF.

This clone was counted a single time. This rearrangement joins TRBV7-3 to TRBJ2-1; 9 nucleotides line up with TRBD2. The CDR3 is 17 amino acids. J was trimmed by 2 bases and V by 5 bases; bases with no gene match: 10. The V gene's germline CDR1 is SGHTA and CDR2 FQGTGA. DNA for the CDR3: TGTGCCAGCAGCCCCCACCCGACTAGCGGAACCTACAATGAGCAGTTCTTC. Its translation is CASSPHPTSGTYNEQFF.

The rearrangement uses TRBV15 and TRBJ1-1; 8 bases are a match to TRBD1. The CDR3 runs 16 residues. Trimming at V came to 1 base and at J to 6 bases, leaving 10 bases not matched to a gene. Germline V CDR1 and CDR2: LNHNV, YYDKDF (reference sequence). The CDR3 is CATSRALGQGSAEAFF. CDR3 bases: TGTGCCACCAGCAGAGCCTTAGGACAGGGTTCCGCTGAAGCTTTCTTT. Together with reference TRBV15 and TRBJ1-1, the CDR3 gives the full variable domain: DAMVIQNPRYQVTQFGKPVTLSCSQTLNHNVMYWYQQKSSQAPKLLFHYYDKDFNNEADTPDNFQSRRPNTSFCFLDIRSPGLGDTAMYLCATSRALGQGSAEAFFGQGTRLTVV.

This rearrangement joins TRBV11-2 to TRBJ2-3, with D perhaps assigned TRBD1 or TRBD2 (5 bases each). Trimming shortened V by 5 bases and J by 2 bases, and 14 bases separated the two germline ends. Germline values: CDR1 SGHAT, CDR2 FQNNGV. This CDR3 comprises 15 residues. The CDR3 nucleotides read TGTGCCAGCAGCGTTATTATAGGGACCACAGATACGCAGTATTTT. Amino acid sequence: CASSVIIGTTDTQYF.

The rearrangement joins TRBV5-1 to TRBJ1-1; D is ambiguous. The ends were cut back, 9 bases at V and 2 bases at J, with 5 bases in the middle. The CDR3 runs to 10 residues. The germline gives CDR1 SGHRS, CDR2 YFSETQ. DNA for the CDR3: TGCGCCAACACTAACACTGAAGCTTTCTTT. Amino acids: CANTNTEAFF.

On this clone: This sample includes further DNA sequences coding for the same CDR3. This chain uses TRBV27 with TRBJ2-3; the D call may be TRBD1 or TRBD2 (5 bases each). In germline, CDR1 is MNHEY, CDR2 SMNVEV (reference sequence). The CDR3 is made up of 15 amino acids. V shed 2 bases and J shed 3 bases, with 12 bases lying between them. The CDR3 reads CASSLRGPSTDTQYF. The CDR3 region has the DNA TGTGCCAGCAGTTTACGGGGACCCTCGACAGATACGCAGTATTTT.

Turning to this clone: The identical CDR3 is also encoded by other nucleotide sequences in the sample. This chain links TRBV6-6 with TRBJ2-7, with 7 bases fitting TRBD1. V was clipped by 6 bases and J by 2 bases; unmatched bases: 4. CDR3 length equals 13 residues. CDR1 is MNHNY and CDR2 is SVGAGI in the germline V gene (reference sequence). The CDR3 DNA sequence: TGTGCCAGCAGACGGGACAGTCCCTACGAGCAGTACTTC. Its translation: CASRRDSPYEQYF.

The genes are TRBV4-2 and TRBJ2-7, with 9 nucleotides matching TRBD2. V trimming: 0 bases; J trimming: 5 bases; junction bases outside the gene matches: 5. CDR3 size: 15 residues. The germline gives CDR1 LGHNA, CDR2 YNFKEQ. For the CDR3, the DNA is TGTGCCAGCAGCCAAGAGGGACTAGCCTCGGACGAGCAGTACTTC. Translation: CASSQEGLASDEQYF.

The rearrangement links TRBV4-3 to TRBJ2-7; 8 bases line up with TRBD2. Germline trimming cut 4 bases from V and 3 bases from J; bases unmatched to any gene: 11. This CDR3 has 16 residues. The V gene's germline CDR1 is LGHNA and CDR2 YSLEER. CDR3 in amino acids: CASSPSTSGSSYEQYF. In DNA form, the CDR3 reads TGCGCCAGCAGCCCATCAACTAGCGGCTCGAGCTACGAGCAGTACTTC.

This clone was seen only once. V and J are TRBV27 and TRBJ1-2; TRBD1 matches 11 bases. CDR1 is MNHEY, CDR2 SMNVEV, per germline (reference sequence). The CDR3 runs 15 residues. J lost 8 bases, V lost 6 bases, and 11 bases had no gene match. The CDR3 nucleotides read TGTGCCAGCAGCCCTCGGACAGGGGGCTACTCCGGCTACACCTTC. Protein product: CASSPRTGGYSGYTF.

The chain combines TRBV14 with TRBJ2-6; D perhaps matches TRBD2 (6 bases). The V gene's germline CDR1 is SGHDN and CDR2 FVKESK. V was cut by 4 bases and J by 0 bases, with 19 bases left in between. This CDR3 comprises 19 residues. The CDR3 loop reads CASSRSSGTFPSGANVLTF. CDR3 bases: TGTGCCAGCAGCCGTTCTTCCGGGACTTTTCCCTCTGGGGCCAACGTCCTGACTTTC.

V and J are TRBV7-9 and TRBJ1-1, with unresolved D. There are 13 residues in the CDR3. Germline CDR1 is SEHNR and CDR2 is FQNEAQ (reference sequence). Deletions cut 8 bases from V and 1 base from J, with 11 bases between. The CDR3 here is CASRYSGNTEAFF. CDR3 nucleotide sequence: TGTGCCAGCCGCTACTCGGGGAACACTGAAGCTTTCTTT.

The genes are TRBV5-1 and TRBJ2-5, with TRBD2 identical over 10 bases. In germline, CDR1 is SGHRS, CDR2 YFSETQ. This CDR3 is built from 15 residues. V was clipped by 6 bases and J by 6 bases; unmatched bases: 11. The CDR3 bases are TGCGCCAGCAATGACCCGGGACTAGCGTCCCAGACCCAGTACTTC. It encodes CASNDPGLASQTQYF.

This chain links TRBV19 with TRBJ2-3; TRBD2 might be the D (5 bases). CDR1 is LNHDA, CDR2 SQIVND, per germline (reference sequence). This CDR3 is 17 amino acids long. V was clipped by 1 base and J by 2 bases, with 16 bases between them. CDR3 DNA sequence: TGTGCCAGTAGTATAGGGGTCGGCGGGCCTTCCACAGATACGCAGTATTTT. The encoded protein is CASSIGVGGPSTDTQYF. Together with reference TRBV19 and TRBJ2-3, the CDR3 gives the full variable domain: DGGITQSPKYLFRKEGQNVTLSCEQNLNHDAMYWYRQDPGQGLRLIYYSQIVNDFQKGDIAEGYSVSREKKESFPLTVTSAQKNPTAFYLCASSIGVGGPSTDTQYFGPGTRLTVL.